This T cell receptor (beta chain) was recorded in a study of blood T cell repertoires in COVID-19. Study details: Whether acute or convalescent, the COVID-19 samples came from the United States, Italy and Spain. PBMCs, B-cell-depleted T cells, or T cells were the source of the cDNA or gDNA that made up the material.

Original handling: Estimated nucleated cell counts came from reference gene primer amplification. Produced via immunoSEQ multiplex PCR; TCRdb's table is partial and in-frame only. That table is the source of V, J and clone size, and D and trimming were worked out from the DNA. The sample consists of 150,000 to 200,000 clones, over 80% of them appearing once. Germline CDR1 reads LNHDA; CDR2 reads SQIVND (reference sequence). This CDR3 spans 15 amino acids. V was pared by 6 bases and J by 2 bases, with 6 bases of the junction left unmatched. Sequenced: peripheral blood. The gene calls are TRBV19 and TRBJ2-3; 9 bases map to TRBD2. This clonotype was obtained from a woman aged 45 to 65 with acute or convalescent COVID-19. The CDR3 DNA is TGTGCCAGTAGGTCTAGCGGGGCGATCACAGATACGCAGTATTTT. Protein sequence: CASRSSGAITDTQYF.